This entry lists 21 T cell receptor beta chains sequenced from one sample in a study of blood T cell repertoires in COVID-19. Sequencing used immunoSEQ multiplex PCR; TCRdb keeps in-frame clones, though not all of them. Among roughly 140,000 clones listed, around nine tenths were seen once. Sequenced: peripheral blood. The receptors shown here come from a woman aged 45-65 years with acute or convalescent COVID-19.

V and J are TRBV7-8 and TRBJ2-3, with TRBD2 identical over 9 bases. After removal of 1 base from V and 2 bases from J, the junction contained 7 bases not matched to a gene. Germline CDR1 SGHVS, CDR2 FQNEAQ. This CDR3 is 17 amino acids long. CDR3 amino acids: CASSLGLREGPTDTQYF. The CDR3 coding sequence is TGTGCCAGCAGCTTAGGTCTGCGGGAGGGCCCCACAGATACGCAGTATTTT.

The V call is TRBV10-2, the J call TRBJ1-6; 10 bases are a match to TRBD1. Trimming took 3 bases from V and 7 from J; bases not matched to a gene: 6. Germline V CDR1 and CDR2: WSHSY, SAAADI. CDR3 length equals 16 residues. Written as DNA, the CDR3 is TGCGCCAGCAGTGAATATCGGGACAGGGGCAATTCACCCCTCCACTTT. Translating it yields CASSEYRDRGNSPLHF.

This rearrangement joins TRBV15 to TRBJ2-2, with a possible D match to TRBD2 (6 bases). In germline, CDR1 is LNHNV, CDR2 YYDKDF (reference sequence). The CDR3 spans 15 residues. V dropped 1 base and J dropped 5 bases, with 11 bases sitting between them. The CDR3 region is CATSRGGTETGELFF. The CDR3 DNA sequence: TGTGCCACCAGCAGAGGGGGGACTGAAACCGGGGAGCTGTTTTTT.

This chain links TRBV7-2 with TRBJ1-5; no clear D gene. Trimming took 3 bases from V and 1 from J, leaving 10 bases between them. CDR1 SGHTA and CDR2 FQGNSA come from the germline V gene. The CDR3 contains 15 residues. CDR3 nucleotides: TGTGCCAGCAGCTTCGTGGAAGCGAGCAATCAGCCCCAGCATTTT. Protein product: CASSFVEASNQPQHF.

This rearrangement joins TRBV7-3 to TRBJ2-5, with TRBD1 matching 9 bases. The germline V gene has CDR1 SGHTA and CDR2 FQGTGA. CDR3 length: 16 amino acids. With V trimmed by 5 bases and J by 2 bases, 9 bases remained unmatched. CDR3 in DNA: TGTGCCAGCAGCCCCCGAGGACAGGGGCAACAAGAGACCCAGTACTTC. It is translated as CASSPRGQGQQETQYF.

The chain joins TRBV27 to TRBJ1-2, with D unresolved. Germline V lookup: CDR1 MNHEY, CDR2 SMNVEV (reference sequence). This CDR3 spans 13 amino acids. Between the trimmed V and J ends, which lost 2 bases and 2 bases, there was a span of 6 bases. CDR3 in amino acids: CASSLGLNYGYTF. CDR3 DNA: TGTGCCAGCAGTTTAGGGCTGAACTATGGCTACACCTTC.

J is TRBJ2-1 and V is TRBV27, with 11 bases aligning to TRBD1. Per germline, CDR1 MNHEY and CDR2 SMNVEV (reference sequence). V dropped 3 bases and J dropped 9; count of bases not matched to a gene: 7. This CDR3 is built from 15 residues. This chain's CDR3 is CASSFGTGGEGEQFF. CDR3 nucleotides: TGTGCCAGCAGTTTCGGGACAGGGGGAGAGGGTGAGCAGTTCTTC.

V and J are TRBV11-2 and TRBJ1-5; D unclear. Germline V gene sequence: CDR1 SGHAT, CDR2 FQNNGV. This CDR3 is built from 16 residues. Trimming cost V 6 bases and J 0 bases, with 15 bases left between them. CDR3 sequence: CASSSNTVNSNQPQHF. CDR3 bases: TGTGCCAGCAGTTCCAATACAGTCAATAGCAATCAGCCCCAGCATTTT.

V gene TRBV5-1 combines with J gene TRBJ2-3, with 7 bases that match TRBD1. Losses at the gene ends were 2 bases for V and 2 bases for J; bases not matched to a gene: 2. Germline lookup yields CDR1 SGHRS and CDR2 YFSETQ. The CDR3 loop spans 14 amino acids. The CDR3 DNA reads as TGCGCCAGCAGCTTAGGGGGCCTCACAGATACGCAGTATTTT. Its protein product is CASSLGGLTDTQYF.

The chain links TRBV9 to TRBJ1-2; TRBD1 matches 7 bases. CDR3 length: 14 amino acids. Trimming cost V 2 bases and J 3 bases; bases outside gene matches: 4. CDR1 is SGDLS and CDR2 is YYNGEE in the germline V gene. The CDR3 DNA follows: TGTGCCAGCAGCGTTACAGGGGCTGACTATGGCTACACCTTC. As protein: CASSVTGADYGYTF.

The rearrangement uses TRBV2 and TRBJ1-5; the D is unclear. CDR1 and CDR2 (germline): SNHLY, FYNNEI. This CDR3 contains 16 residues. The ends were cut back, 1 base at V and 5 bases at J, with 15 bases in the middle. CDR3 amino acids: CASSEGGGDWDQPQHF. CDR3 bases: TGTGCCAGCAGTGAAGGTGGTGGTGACTGGGATCAGCCCCAGCATTTT.

The chain recombines TRBV9 with TRBJ2-1; 7 bases line up with TRBD1. The CDR3 is made up of 13 amino acids. V gave up 3 bases and J gave up 4 bases; unmatched junction bases: 1. The germline V gene encodes CDR1 SGDLS and CDR2 YYNGEE. The CDR3 DNA reads as TGTGCCAGCAGCGGGGACAGTTACAATGAGCAGTTCTTC. Translated: CASSGDSYNEQFF.

The gene calls are TRBV7-9 and TRBJ2-3, with 7 nucleotides matching TRBD2. Trimming took 5 bases from V and 2 from J; bases not matched to a gene: 10. The CDR3 contains 16 residues. CDR1 and CDR2 (germline): SEHNR, FQNEAQ (reference sequence). CDR3 in amino acids: CASSKQWEGHTDTQYF. The CDR3 DNA is TGTGCCAGCAGCAAACAATGGGAGGGGCACACAGATACGCAGTATTTT.

The gene calls are TRBV29-1 and TRBJ2-1; TRBD2 is a possible D gene (6 bases). The germline V and J ends were trimmed by 7 bases and 0 bases, with 16 bases remaining between them. The CDR3 covers 15 residues. CDR1 and CDR2 (germline): SQVTM, ANQGSEA. CDR3 DNA sequence: TGCAGCGCCAGCGGCGGGGCAAGCTCCTACAATGAGCAGTTCTTC. Translating it yields CSASGGASSYNEQFF.

This clone has only one observation. The chain combines TRBV29-1 with TRBJ2-5; D perhaps matches TRBD1 (5 bases). V dropped 4 bases and J dropped 5 bases, with 14 bases sitting between them. This CDR3 is built from 13 residues. CDR1 SQVTM and CDR2 ANQGSEA come from the germline V gene. The CDR3 sequence is CSVGGPSQETQYF. The CDR3 region has the DNA TGCAGCGTTGGGGGCCCTTCCCAGGAGACCCAGTACTTC.

This chain uses TRBV5-6 with TRBJ1-6, with TRBD1 matching over 7 bases. The germline V gene has CDR1 SGHDT and CDR2 YYEEEE. V dropped 4 bases and J dropped 7; count of bases not matched to a gene: 11. The CDR3 is 16 residues long. DNA for the CDR3: TGTGCCAGCAGCCGTTCCGCAGGGGGTGGCAATTCACCCCTCCACTTT. Translation: CASSRSAGGGNSPLHF.

On this clone itself: The junction shows a germline mismatch at one end, possibly a read error. The CDR3 nucleotides are TGTGCTAGCAGCTCAAAGCTACAGGGGACTCTGAACACTGAAGCTTTCTTT. Translation: CASSSKLQGTLNTEAFF. The rearrangement uses TRBV7-7 and TRBJ1-1, with 7 bases matching TRBD1. This CDR3 has 17 residues. CDR1 is SSHAT and CDR2 is FNYEAQ in the germline V gene (reference sequence).

The chain carries TRBV5-8 and TRBJ1-1; TRBD1 agrees at 7 bases. Trimming removed 3 bases from V and 1 base from J; junction bases left unmatched: 3. The CDR3 loop spans 14 amino acids. The germline CDR1 and CDR2 sequences are SGHTS and YDEGEE. The CDR3 region is CASSWGTANTEAFF. The CDR3, as DNA: TGTGCCAGCAGCTGGGGGACAGCGAACACTGAAGCTTTCTTT.

This clone was found once. This chain links TRBV19 with TRBJ2-4, with 13 positions matching TRBD2. The CDR3 runs 18 residues. The ends lost 8 bases at V and 0 bases at J; junction bases unmatched: 10. Germline V CDR1 and CDR2: LNHDA, SQIVND (reference sequence). As DNA, the CDR3 is TGTGCCAGTTCGACGGGACTAGCGGGACAATTAGCCAAAAACATTCAGTACTTC. Translation: CASSTGLAGQLAKNIQYF.

The chain has TRBV5-1 and TRBJ2-5, with D perhaps TRBD2 (5 bases). Trimming took off 1 base at V and 5 bases at J, with 9 bases between the two ends. The length of the CDR3 is 13 residues. Germline V gene sequence: CDR1 SGHRS, CDR2 YFSETQ. This CDR3 reads CASSLRRGETQYF. DNA of the CDR3: TGCGCCAGCAGCTTGAGGCGAGGGGAGACCCAGTACTTC.

The chain employs TRBV5-1 and TRBJ1-1; D is perhaps TRBD1 (6 bases). The V gene lost 0 bases and the J gene lost 1 base, with 7 bases spanning the gap. Germline values: CDR1 SGHRS, CDR2 YFSETQ. The length of the CDR3 is 14 residues. Here the CDR3 reads CASSLETGNTEAFF. The CDR3, as DNA: TGCGCCAGCAGCTTGGAGACAGGGAACACTGAAGCTTTCTTT. Full variable domain (outside the CDR3, taken from reference TRBV5-1 and TRBJ1-1): KAGVTQTPRYLIKTRGQQVTLSCSPISGHRSVSWYQQTPGQGLQFLFEYFSETQRNKGNFPGRFSGRQFSNSRSEMNVSTLELGDSALYLCASSLETGNTEAFFGQGTRLTVV.